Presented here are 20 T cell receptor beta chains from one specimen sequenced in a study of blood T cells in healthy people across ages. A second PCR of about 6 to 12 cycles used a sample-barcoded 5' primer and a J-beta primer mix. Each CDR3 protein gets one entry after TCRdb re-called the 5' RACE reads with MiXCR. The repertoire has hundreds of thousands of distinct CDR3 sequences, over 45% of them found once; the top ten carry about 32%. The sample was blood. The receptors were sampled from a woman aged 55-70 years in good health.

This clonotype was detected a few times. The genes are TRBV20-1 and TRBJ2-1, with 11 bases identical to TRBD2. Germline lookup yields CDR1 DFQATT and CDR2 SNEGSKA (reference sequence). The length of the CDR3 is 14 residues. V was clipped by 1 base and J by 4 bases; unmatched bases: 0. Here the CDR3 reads CSARGLAGYNEQFF. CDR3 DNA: TGCAGTGCTAGAGGACTAGCGGGATACAATGAGCAGTTCTTC.

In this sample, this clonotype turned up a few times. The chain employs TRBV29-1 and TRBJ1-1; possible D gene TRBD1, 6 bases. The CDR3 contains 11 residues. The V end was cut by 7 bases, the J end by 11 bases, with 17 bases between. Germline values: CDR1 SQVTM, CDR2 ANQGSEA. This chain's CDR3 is CSGRVRGLAFF. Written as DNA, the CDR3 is TGCAGCGGTCGCGTCAGGGGTTTGGCTTTCTTT.

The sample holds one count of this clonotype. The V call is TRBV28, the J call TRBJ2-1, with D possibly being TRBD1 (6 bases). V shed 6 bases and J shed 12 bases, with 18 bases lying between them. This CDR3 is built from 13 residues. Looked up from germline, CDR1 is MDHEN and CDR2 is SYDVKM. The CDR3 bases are TGTGCCAGCAGCTCCGTCTACAGGGCCGGGCAGTTCTTC. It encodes CASSSVYRAGQFF.

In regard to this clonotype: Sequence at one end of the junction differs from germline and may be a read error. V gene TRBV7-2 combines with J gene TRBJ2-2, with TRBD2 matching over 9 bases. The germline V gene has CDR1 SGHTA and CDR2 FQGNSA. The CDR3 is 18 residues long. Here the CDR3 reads CANSLAGSGRLNTGELFF. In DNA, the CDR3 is TGTGCCAACAGCCTAGCGGGGAGCGGGAGGCTGAACACCGGGGAGCTGTTTTTT.

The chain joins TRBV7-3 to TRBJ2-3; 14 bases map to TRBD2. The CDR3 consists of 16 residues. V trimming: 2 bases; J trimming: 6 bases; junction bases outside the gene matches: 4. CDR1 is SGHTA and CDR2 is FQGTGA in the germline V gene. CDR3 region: CASSLWGLAGADTQYF. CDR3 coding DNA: TGTGCCAGCAGCTTATGGGGACTAGCGGGAGCGGATACGCAGTATTTT.

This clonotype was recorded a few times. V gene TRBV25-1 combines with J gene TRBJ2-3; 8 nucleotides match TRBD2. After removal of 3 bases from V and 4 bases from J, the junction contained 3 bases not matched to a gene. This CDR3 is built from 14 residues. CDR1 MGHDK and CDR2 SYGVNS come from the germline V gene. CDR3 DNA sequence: TGTGCCAGCAGTGATAGCGGGGTTGCAGATACGCAGTATTTT. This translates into CASSDSGVADTQYF. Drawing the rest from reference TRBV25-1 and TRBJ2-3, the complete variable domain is EADIYQTPRYLVIGTGKKITLECSQTMGHDKMYWYQQDPGMELHLIHYSYGVNSTEKGDLSSESTVSRIRTEHFPLTLESARPSHTSQYLCASSDSGVADTQYFGPGTRLTVL.

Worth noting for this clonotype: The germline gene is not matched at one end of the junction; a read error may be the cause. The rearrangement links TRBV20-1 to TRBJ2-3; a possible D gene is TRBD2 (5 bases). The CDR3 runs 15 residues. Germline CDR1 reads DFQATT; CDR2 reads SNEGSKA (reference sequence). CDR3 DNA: TGCAGTGCTACCCAAGTAAGAAGGAGCCGGGATACGCGGTATTTT. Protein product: CSATQVRRSRDTRYF.

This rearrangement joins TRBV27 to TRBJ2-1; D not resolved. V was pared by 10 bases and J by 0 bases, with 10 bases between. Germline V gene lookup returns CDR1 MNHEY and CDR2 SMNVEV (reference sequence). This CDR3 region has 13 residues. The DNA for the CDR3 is TGTGCCACCTCGCGTAGCTCCTACAATGAGCAGTTCTTC. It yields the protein CATSRSSYNEQFF.

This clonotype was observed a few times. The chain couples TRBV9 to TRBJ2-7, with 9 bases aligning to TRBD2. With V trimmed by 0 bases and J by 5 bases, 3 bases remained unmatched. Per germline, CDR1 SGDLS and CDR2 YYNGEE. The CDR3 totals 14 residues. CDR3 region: CASSVDSGSHEQYF. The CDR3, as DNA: TGTGCCAGCAGCGTAGATAGCGGGAGCCACGAGCAGTACTTC.

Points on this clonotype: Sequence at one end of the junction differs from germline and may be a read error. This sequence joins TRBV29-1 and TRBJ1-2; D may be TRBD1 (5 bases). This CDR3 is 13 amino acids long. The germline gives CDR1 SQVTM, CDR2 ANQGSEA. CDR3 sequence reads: CSVEGTSAYGYTF. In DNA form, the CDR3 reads TGCAGCGTCGAAGGGACGTCGGCCTATGGCTACACCTTC. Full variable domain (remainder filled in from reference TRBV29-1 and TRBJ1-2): SAVISQKPSRDICQRGTSLTIQCQVDSQVTMMFWYRQQPGQSLTLIATANQGSEATYESGFVIDKFPISRPNLTFSTLTVSNMSPEDSSIYLCSVEGTSAYGYTFGSGTRLTVV.

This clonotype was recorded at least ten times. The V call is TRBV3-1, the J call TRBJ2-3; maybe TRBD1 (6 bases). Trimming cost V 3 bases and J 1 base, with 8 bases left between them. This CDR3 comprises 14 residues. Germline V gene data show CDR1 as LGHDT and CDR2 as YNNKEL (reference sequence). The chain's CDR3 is CASSHRTGTDTQYF. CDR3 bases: TGTGCCAGCAGCCATAGGACAGGCACAGATACGCAGTATTTT.

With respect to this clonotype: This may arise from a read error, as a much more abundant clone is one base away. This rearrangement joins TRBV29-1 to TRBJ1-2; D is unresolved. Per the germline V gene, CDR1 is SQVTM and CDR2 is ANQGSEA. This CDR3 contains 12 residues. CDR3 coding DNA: TGCAGCGTGGATATGGGCCACTATGGCCACACCTTC. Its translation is CSVDMGHYGHTF.

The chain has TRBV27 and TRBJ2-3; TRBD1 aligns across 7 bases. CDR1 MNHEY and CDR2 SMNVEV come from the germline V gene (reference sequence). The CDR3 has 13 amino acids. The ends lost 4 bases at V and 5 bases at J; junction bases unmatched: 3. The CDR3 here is CASSYTGEDTQYF. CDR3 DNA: TGTGCCAGCAGTTATACAGGGGAAGATACGCAGTATTTT.

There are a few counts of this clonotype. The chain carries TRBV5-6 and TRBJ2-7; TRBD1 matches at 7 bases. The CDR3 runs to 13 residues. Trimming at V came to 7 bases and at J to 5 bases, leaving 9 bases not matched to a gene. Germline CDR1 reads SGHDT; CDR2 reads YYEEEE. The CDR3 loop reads CASGRTGFDEQYF. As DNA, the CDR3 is TGTGCCAGCGGCCGGACAGGTTTTGACGAGCAGTACTTC.

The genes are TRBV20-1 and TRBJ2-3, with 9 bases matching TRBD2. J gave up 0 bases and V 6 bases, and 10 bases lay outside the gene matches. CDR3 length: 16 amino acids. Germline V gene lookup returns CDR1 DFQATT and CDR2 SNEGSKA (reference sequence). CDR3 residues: CSAQYRTSVSTDTQYF. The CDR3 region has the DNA TGCAGTGCCCAGTACCGGACTAGCGTTAGCACAGATACGCAGTATTTT.

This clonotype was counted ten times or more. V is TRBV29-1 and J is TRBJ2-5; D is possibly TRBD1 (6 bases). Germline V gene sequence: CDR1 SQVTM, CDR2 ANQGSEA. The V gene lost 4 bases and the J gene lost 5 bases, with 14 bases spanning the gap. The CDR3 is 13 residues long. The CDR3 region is CSVGQGRVETQYF. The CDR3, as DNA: TGCAGCGTTGGTCAGGGGAGAGTGGAGACCCAGTACTTC.

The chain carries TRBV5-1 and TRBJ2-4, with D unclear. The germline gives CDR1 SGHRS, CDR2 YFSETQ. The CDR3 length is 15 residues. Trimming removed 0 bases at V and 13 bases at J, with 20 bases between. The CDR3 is CASSLDVSSYNEQYF. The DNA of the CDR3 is TGCGCCAGCAGCTTGGACGTGAGCTCCTACAATGAGCAGTACTTC. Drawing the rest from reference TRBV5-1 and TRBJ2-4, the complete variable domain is KAGVTQTPRYLIKTRGQQVTLSCSPISGHRSVSWYQQTPGQGLQFLFEYFSETQRNKGNFPGRFSGRQFSNSRSEMNVSTLELGDSALYLCASSLDVSSYNEQYFGAGTRLSVL.

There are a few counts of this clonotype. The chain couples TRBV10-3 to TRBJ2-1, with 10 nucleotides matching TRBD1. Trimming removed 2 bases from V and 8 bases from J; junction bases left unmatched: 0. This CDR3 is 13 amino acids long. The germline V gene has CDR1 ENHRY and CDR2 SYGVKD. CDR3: CAISEGTGDEQFF. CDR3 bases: TGTGCCATCAGTGAGGGGACAGGGGATGAGCAGTTCTTC.

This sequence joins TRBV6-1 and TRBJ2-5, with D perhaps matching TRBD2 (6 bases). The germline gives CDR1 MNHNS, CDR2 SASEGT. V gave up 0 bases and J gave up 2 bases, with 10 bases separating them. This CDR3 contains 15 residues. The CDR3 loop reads CASSEAEGLQETQYF. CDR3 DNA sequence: TGTGCCAGCAGTGAAGCGGAGGGGTTACAAGAGACCCAGTACTTC.

CDR3 region: CASSPGPLPSYKQYF. The CDR3 DNA sequence: TGTGCCAGCAGCCCTGGACCACTCCCCTCCTACAAGCAGTACTTC. The V and J genes are TRBV21-1 and TRBJ2-7; TRBD2 is taken as the D call from the table, unchecked against the DNA. TRBV21-1 is reported as a pseudogene. The CDR3 is 15 residues long.